Listed below are T cell receptor beta chains from one sample, sequenced in a study of T cell responses to AZD1222 COVID-19 vaccine. Produced via immunoSEQ multiplex PCR; TCRdb's table is partial and in-frame only. The sample yields fewer than 150,000 clones, around 89% seen once. Sequencing was performed on peripheral blood, taken 28 days after the second AZD1222 dose. The receptors stem from an adult who received the AZD1222 COVID-19 vaccine. CDR3s include the opening cysteine and the closing phenylalanine or tryptophan. A D gene is named only where the DNA matches it firmly. Clone sizes are given selectively: once, few, many, or a class where the clone is expanded.

TRBV5-4	TRBJ2-5	few	TRBD2	CASSLKTSGGQETQYF	TGTGCCAGCAGCTTAAAGACTAGCGGGGGACAAGAGACCCAGTACTTC
TRBV10-3	TRBJ1-4	once	-	CAISEKQGGEKLFF	TGTGCCATCAGTGAAAAACAGGGAGGGGAAAAACTGTTTTTT
TRBV15	TRBJ1-5	-	-	CATSRDGPNQPQHF	TGTGCCACCAGCAGAGATGGGCCTAATCAGCCCCAGCATTTT
TRBV2	TRBJ2-2	-	-	CASRGTGTRSGELFF	TGTGCCAGCAGGGGCACCGGGACTCGTTCCGGGGAGCTGTTTTTT
TRBV7-3	TRBJ2-6	-	-	CASSPEGGPGANVLTF	TGTGCCAGCAGTCCCGAGGGGGGGCCTGGGGCCAACGTCCTGACTTTC
TRBV4-2	TRBJ1-3	-	-	CASSQDWTSGNTIYF	TGTGCCAGCAGCCAAGATTGGACCTCTGGAAACACCATATATTTT
TRBV5-1	TRBJ2-7	-	-	CASSLGPGEFYEQYF	TGCGCCAGCAGCTTGGGTCCGGGGGAGTTCTACGAGCAGTACTTC
TRBV18	TRBJ1-1	-	TRBD1	CASSRQGGTATEAFF	TGTGCCAGCTCGCGACAGGGCGGAACGGCCACTGAAGCTTTCTTT
TRBV4-3	TRBJ1-3	-	-	CASSQDGGTSGNTIYF	TGCGCCAGCAGCCAAGATGGCGGGACTTCTGGAAACACCATATATTTT
TRBV5-4	TRBJ2-1	few	-	CASSEQQEQFF	TGTGCCAGCAGCGAACAACAGGAGCAGTTCTTC
TRBV6-5	TRBJ1-2	-	TRBD1	CASRGQEGNYGYTF	TGTGCCAGCAGGGGACAGGAAGGGAACTATGGCTACACCTTC
TRBV7-2	TRBJ1-2	-	-	CASSTGRGVNYGYTF	TGTGCCAGCAGTACCGGTCGGGGGGTTAACTATGGCTACACCTTC
TRBV6-6	TRBJ1-3	-	-	CASTQTLGNTIYF	TGTGCCAGCACCCAGACCCTCGGAAACACCATATATTTT
TRBV2	TRBJ2-2	-	-	CASRPYGTSGELFF	TGTGCCAGCAGACCGTACGGAACTTCCGGGGAGCTGTTTTTT
TRBV2	TRBJ2-5	-	TRBD2	CASSERRGGSETQYF	TGTGCCAGCAGTGAGCGGCGGGGGGGCAGTGAGACCCAGTACTTC
TRBV6-2/TRBV6-3	TRBJ2-3	-	-	CASSYSMGAGDTQYF	TGTGCCAGCAGTTACTCGATGGGGGCCGGTGATACGCAGTATTTT
TRBV10-3	TRBJ2-3	-	TRBD1	CAISDGQGVLDTQYF	TGTGCCATCAGTGATGGACAGGGGGTTTTAGATACGCAGTATTTT
TRBV5-1	TRBJ2-3	-	TRBD2	CASSLSGGTDTQYF	TGCGCCAGCAGCCTTAGCGGGGGGACAGATACGCAGTATTTT
TRBV9	TRBJ1-6	-	-	CASSVGQVPGDSPLHF	TGTGCCAGCAGCGTAGGCCAGGTCCCTGGGGATTCACCCCTCCACTTT
TRBV5-6	TRBJ2-2	-	-	CASSLWDLRGRSGELFF	TGTGCCAGCAGCTTGTGGGACTTGCGGGGGCGGTCCGGGGAGCTGTTTTTT
TRBV4-3	TRBJ2-2	-	-	CASSPTWTRVSGELFF	TGCGCCAGCAGCCCCACCTGGACAAGGGTATCGGGGGAGCTGTTTTTT
TRBV28	TRBJ2-7	-	-	CASRLWSRDGEQYF	TGTGCCAGCCGTTTATGGTCCAGGGACGGAGAGCAGTACTTC
TRBV29-1	TRBJ2-4	-	TRBD1	CSVEGGTGDSIQYF	TGCAGCGTTGAAGGGGGGACAGGGGACAGCATTCAGTACTTC
TRBV7-2	TRBJ2-3	-	TRBD2	CASSPWTSGGAGDTQYF	TGTGCCAGCAGCCCTTGGACTAGCGGGGGGGCAGGAGATACGCAGTATTTT
TRBV28	TRBJ1-1	-	TRBD1	CASSLGQLNTEAFF	TGTGCCAGCAGTTTGGGACAGCTGAACACTGAAGCTTTCTTT
TRBV6-2/TRBV6-3	TRBJ1-3	-	-	CASSGGSFSGNTIYF	TGTGCCAGCAGTGGAGGGAGCTTCTCTGGAAACACCATATATTTT
TRBV27	TRBJ2-5	-	TRBD1	CASSSILQGETQYF	TGTGCCAGCAGTTCCATACTACAGGGGGAGACCCAGTACTTC
TRBV7-2	TRBJ1-1	-	-	CASSLARGGSEAFF	TGTGCCAGCAGCTTAGCCAGGGGAGGCTCTGAAGCTTTCTTT
TRBV6-6	TRBJ1-6	-	-	CAGGTDYNSPLHF	TGTGCCGGAGGGACTGATTATAATTCACCCCTCCACTTT
TRBV5-4	TRBJ2-3	-	TRBD2	CASSFGTSGSDTQYF	TGTGCCAGCAGCTTTGGGACTAGCGGTTCAGATACGCAGTATTTT
TRBV20-1	TRBJ2-3	-	-	CSASTGWADTQYF	TGCAGTGCTAGTACGGGTTGGGCAGATACGCAGTATTTT
TRBV12-3/TRBV12-4	TRBJ2-7	-	-	CASSFGENYEQYF	TGTGCCAGCAGTTTTGGGGAGAACTACGAGCAGTACTTC
TRBV5-1	TRBJ2-7	-	-	CASSLAGGEQYF	TGCGCCAGCAGCTTGGCAGGGGGGGAGCAGTACTTC
TRBV6-1	TRBJ1-5	-	-	CASSEYLRNNQPQHF	TGTGCCAGCAGTGAATATCTACGGAACAATCAGCCCCAGCATTTT
TRBV5-4	TRBJ2-1	-	-	CASSSPTGSLYNEQFF	TGTGCCAGCAGCTCACCTACAGGGTCACTCTACAATGAGCAGTTCTTC
TRBV11-2	TRBJ2-2	-	-	CASSSRERQGKNTGELFF	TGTGCCAGCAGCTCCCGAGAACGTCAGGGGAAGAACACCGGGGAGCTGTTTTTT
TRBV19	TRBJ2-7	-	TRBD1	CASSIELGQAISYEQYF	TGTGCCAGTAGTATTGAACTAGGACAGGCCATCTCCTACGAGCAGTACTTC
TRBV21-1	TRBJ1-1	-	-	CASSKWAGSRNTEAFF	TGTGCCAGCAGCAAATGGGCGGGGAGTCGGAACACTGAAGCTTTCTTT
TRBV24-1	TRBJ2-1	-	-	CATSEEDRWDEQFF	TGTGCCACCAGTGAGGAAGACAGGTGGGATGAGCAGTTCTTC
TRBV6-5	TRBJ2-7	many	TRBD1	CASSRQGGSYEQYF	TGTGCCAGCAGCCGACAGGGGGGGAGCTACGAGCAGTACTTC
TRBV7-7	TRBJ2-1	few	TRBD2	CASSLSGTSPHNEQFF	TGTGCTAGCAGCTTAAGCGGGACTAGCCCCCACAATGAGCAGTTCTTC
TRBV6-5	TRBJ1-3	-	-	CASSYSAQGNTIYF	TGTGCCAGCAGTTACTCCGCTCAGGGAAACACCATATATTTT
TRBV6-5	TRBJ1-1	-	TRBD1	CASRADRGNTEAFF	TGTGCCAGCAGGGCAGACAGGGGGAACACTGAAGCTTTCTTT
TRBV15	TRBJ1-2	few	-	CATSREEGDGYTF	TGTGCCACCAGCAGAGAAGAGGGGGATGGCTACACCTTC
TRBV10-3	TRBJ1-4	-	-	CAISPQGDEKLFF	TGTGCCATCAGTCCACAGGGAGATGAAAAACTGTTTTTT
TRBV23-1	TRBJ2-7	-	-	CASSQSGLFSSYEQYF	TGCGCCAGCAGTCAATCAGGACTATTCAGCTCCTACGAGCAGTACTTC
TRBV4-3	TRBJ1-2	once	TRBD1	CASSHETGGGYGYTF	TGCGCCAGCAGCCATGAAACAGGGGGAGGCTATGGCTACACCTTC
TRBV2	TRBJ2-5	-	-	CASSDGGETQYF	TGTGCCAGCAGTGACGGGGGTGAGACCCAGTACTTC
TRBV5-1	TRBJ2-7	-	-	CASSLAAQAYEQYF	TGCGCCAGCAGCTTGGCCGCGCAGGCCTACGAGCAGTACTTC